A selection of T cell receptor beta chains follows, all from one sample in a study of blood T cells in healthy people across ages. Each CDR3 protein is one row after TCRdb ran MiXCR on the 5' RACE reads. The data hold 1.8 million or so distinct CDR3 sequences, with about two fifths observed a single time. Material: blood. These receptors were obtained from a human donor in good health. The CDR3 runs from the conserved cysteine through the conserved F or W.

V gene: TRBV5-1; CDR3 protein: CASSLSWQDHNYGYTF
V gene: TRBV6-5; CDR3 protein: CASSYLHTYGYTF
V gene: TRBV7-2; CDR3 protein: CASSSRRSNEKLFF
V gene: TRBV6-4; CDR3 protein: CASSEEGTGGKGEQFF
V gene: TRBV10-3; CDR3 protein: CAILRNMGGGGAMNTEAFF
V gene: TRBV12-3/TRBV12-4; CDR3 protein: CASTSDRNIQYF
V gene: TRBV7-6; CDR3 protein: CASSLGRNSNQPQHF
V gene: TRBV5-1; CDR3 protein: CASSHGTGDEKLFF
V gene: TRBV9; CDR3 protein: CASSATHGGGQGRNEQFF
V gene: TRBV7-2; CDR3 protein: CASSFEQIGANGQFF
V gene: TRBV29-1; CDR3 protein: CSVRFSYEQYF
V gene: TRBV20-1; CDR3 protein: CSARDAGGDNQPQHF
V gene: TRBV2; CDR3 protein: CASNRALRAGYTF
V gene: TRBV27; CDR3 protein: CASRPGTGILGYTF
V gene: TRBV29-1; CDR3 protein: CSVHGLAGPNEQFF
V gene: TRBV20-1; CDR3 protein: CSGLHYEQYF
V gene: TRBV7-2; CDR3 protein: CASSLAPAGGADTQYF
V gene: TRBV24-1; CDR3 protein: CATSDRAGGLHRNEQFF
V gene: TRBV7-2; CDR3 protein: CASSSGTGVLSGANVPTF
V gene: TRBV18; CDR3 protein: CASSPRGQDEKFF
V gene: TRBV6-5; CDR3 protein: CASVGAGASYEQYF
V gene: TRBV13; CDR3 protein: CASSLDSGTGLGETQYF